These 14 T cell receptor beta chains came from one sample sequenced in a study of T cells in localized non-small cell lung cancer (dated by TCRdb to about 2020). Libraries were constructed by the immunoSEQ multiplex PCR assay. Held by TCRdb, this immuneACCESS table contains in-frame sequences only and omits some clones. Under half of the omission traces to an unresolved V gene where checked; the cause of the rest is unknown. A total of around 36,000 clones appear in this sample, 81% of them only once. Of the sample, less than 9.5% is held by the ten largest clones. The sample consisted of peripheral blood mononuclear cells, taken before any cancer treatment. The receptors were gathered from a male donor older than 55 with stage II lung adenocarcinoma.

This clone was found once. This rearrangement joins TRBV7-2 to TRBJ1-2; 7 nucleotides line up with TRBD1. The V and J ends lost 6 bases and 2 bases, in that order; junction bases with no gene match: 9. Germline CDR1 reads SGHTA; CDR2 reads FQGNSA. There are 15 residues in the CDR3. CDR3 loop: CASSLKGAGNYGYTF. The CDR3, as DNA: TGTGCCAGCAGTCTGAAGGGGGCAGGGAACTATGGCTACACCTTC.

The V call is TRBV6-5, the J call TRBJ1-5, with D hard to call. Trimming removed 4 bases at V and 2 bases at J, with 15 bases between. The CDR3 length is 16 residues. Germline V gives CDR1 MNHEY, CDR2 SVGAGI. Here the CDR3 DNA reads TGTGCCAGCAGTTTAAGCAGAGTTGGTGGCAATCAGCCCCAGCATTTT. Translating it yields CASSLSRVGGNQPQHF.

The CDR3: CASSQEREKSYEQYF. The CDR3 nucleotides read TGCGCCAGCAGCCAAGAGCGGGAGAAGAGCTACGAGCAGTACTTC. The chain recombines TRBV4-3 with TRBJ2-7; 7 bases are a match to TRBD2. V shed 0 bases and J 3 bases; nucleotides not matched to a gene: 5. Germline V CDR1 and CDR2: LGHNA, YSLEER. CDR3 length: 15 residues.

The gene calls are TRBV6-8 and TRBJ2-1; D gene unclear. Trimming stripped 5 bases from V and 2 bases from J, with 7 bases between. The CDR3 covers 13 residues. Looked up from germline, CDR1 is MNHGY and CDR2 is SAAAGT. The CDR3 coding sequence is TGTGCCAGCAGTCCCTCGACCTACAATGAGCAGTTCTTC. It is translated as CASSPSTYNEQFF.

The sample holds a few counts of this clone. J is TRBJ2-1 and V is TRBV7-2; 11 bases line up with TRBD2. This CDR3 has 15 residues. The germline CDR1 and CDR2 sequences are SGHTA and FQGNSA. After removal of 5 bases from V and 2 bases from J, the junction contained 2 bases not matched to a gene. The chain's CDR3 is CASSPGLAAYNEQFF. CDR3 nucleotides: TGTGCCAGCAGCCCGGGACTAGCGGCCTACAATGAGCAGTTCTTC.

This clone was picked up a small number of times. This chain links TRBV9 with TRBJ1-1; D call uncertain. Germline CDR1 SGDLS, CDR2 YYNGEE. The CDR3 length is 11 residues. V lost 6 bases and J 8 bases, leaving 11 bases between the germline ends. The CDR3: CASTSTSEAFF. The CDR3 DNA reads TGTGCCAGCACCTCGACATCAGAAGCTTTCTTT.

The chain links TRBV5-4 to TRBJ2-1; 12 positions match TRBD2. Germline trimming cut 0 bases from V and 2 bases from J; bases unmatched to any gene: 0. Germline V gives CDR1 SGHNT, CDR2 YYREEE (reference sequence). There are 16 residues in the CDR3. The CDR3, as DNA: TGTGCCAGCAGCTTGGGACTAGCGGGAGCCTACAATGAGCAGTTCTTC. Translation gives CASSLGLAGAYNEQFF. The full variable domain, completed using reference TRBV5-4 and TRBJ2-1, is ETGVTQSPTHLIKTRGQQVTLRCSSQSGHNTVSWYQQALGQGPQFIFQYYREEENGRGNFPPRFSGLQFPNYSSELNVNALELDDSALYLCASSLGLAGAYNEQFFGPGTRLTVL.

The V call is TRBV6-5, the J call TRBJ2-1; D unclear. The V end lost 10 bases, the J end lost 6 bases, and 13 bases lay between the germline ends. The CDR3 has 12 residues. In germline, CDR1 is MNHEY, CDR2 SVGAGI. The chain's CDR3 is CATTPTGNEQFF. DNA of the CDR3: TGTGCCACGACACCGACCGGCAATGAGCAGTTCTTC.

The chain carries TRBV18 and TRBJ1-4; 7 bases agree with TRBD1. Germline CDR1 KGHSH, CDR2 LQKENI. J lost 8 bases, V lost 1 base, and 4 bases had no gene match. CDR3 size: 14 residues. This chain's CDR3 is CASSPQGALEKLFF. CDR3 nucleotides: TGTGCCAGCTCACCACAGGGGGCGCTGGAAAAACTGTTTTTT.

The chain combines TRBV28 with TRBJ2-7; tentative D call: TRBD2 (6 bases). This CDR3 is built from 16 residues. Germline V lookup: CDR1 MDHEN, CDR2 SYDVKM. The ends were cut back, 6 bases at V and 4 bases at J, with 22 bases in the middle. The CDR3 nucleotides read TGTGCCAGCAGCGTCGTCCGGGGCGCGGGGAAGTACGAGCAGTACTTC. Amino acids: CASSVVRGAGKYEQYF.

With regard to this clone: The same CDR3 arises from other DNA sequences in this sample as well. The chain uses TRBV20-1 and TRBJ2-7; no clear D. Germline CDR1 and CDR2: DFQATT and SNEGSKA (reference sequence). CDR3 length: 11 residues. The CDR3 DNA follows: TGCAGTGCTAGAGATCAGGCGTTTGTCCGGGTC. Amino acids: CSARDQAFVRV.

In DNA, the CDR3 is TGCGCCAGCGCTAGGGGAACGAACACCGGGGAGCTGTTTTTT. The encoded protein is CASARGTNTGELFF. The chain couples TRBV5-1 to TRBJ2-2, with D possibly being TRBD1 (5 bases). Trimming shortened V by 7 bases and J by 0 bases, and 10 bases separated the two germline ends. The germline gives CDR1 SGHRS, CDR2 YFSETQ. The CDR3 is 14 amino acids. Complete variable domain (other parts from reference TRBV5-1 and TRBJ2-2): KAGVTQTPRYLIKTRGQQVTLSCSPISGHRSVSWYQQTPGQGLQFLFEYFSETQRNKGNFPGRFSGRQFSNSRSEMNVSTLELGDSALYLCASARGTNTGELFFGEGSRLTVL.

The J gene is TRBJ2-7, the V gene TRBV5-6; TRBD1 agrees at 7 bases. V shed 6 bases and J 3 bases; nucleotides not matched to a gene: 12. The germline V gene has CDR1 SGHDT and CDR2 YYEEEE. The CDR3 loop spans 15 amino acids. CDR3 region: CASIRRFGDSYEQYF. The CDR3 DNA reads as TGTGCCAGCATCCGGCGGTTTGGGGACAGCTACGAGCAGTACTTC.

The CDR3 coding sequence is TGTGCCAGCAGCTTGTTAACCTCACACGAGCAGTACTTC. Residues: CASSLLTSHEQYF. This chain connects TRBV5-6 to TRBJ2-7; D is uncertain. The CDR3 sequence is 13 residues long. CDR1 is SGHDT, CDR2 YYEEEE, per germline. Trimming removed 1 base from V and 5 bases from J, with 10 bases in between.